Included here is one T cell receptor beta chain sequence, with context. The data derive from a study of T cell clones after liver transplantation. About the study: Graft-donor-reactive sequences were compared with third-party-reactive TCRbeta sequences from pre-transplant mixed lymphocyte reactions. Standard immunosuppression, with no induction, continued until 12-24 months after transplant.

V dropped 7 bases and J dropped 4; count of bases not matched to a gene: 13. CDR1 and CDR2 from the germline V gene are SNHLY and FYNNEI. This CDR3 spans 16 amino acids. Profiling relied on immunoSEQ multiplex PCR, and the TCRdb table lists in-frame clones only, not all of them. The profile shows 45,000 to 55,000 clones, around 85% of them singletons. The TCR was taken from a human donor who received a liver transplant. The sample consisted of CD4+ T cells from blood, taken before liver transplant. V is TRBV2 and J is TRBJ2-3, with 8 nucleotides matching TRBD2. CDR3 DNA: TGTGCCAGCAAAACTCCCGGGGGGGCCGAACCAGATACGCAGTATTTT. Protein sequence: CASKTPGGAEPDTQYF.